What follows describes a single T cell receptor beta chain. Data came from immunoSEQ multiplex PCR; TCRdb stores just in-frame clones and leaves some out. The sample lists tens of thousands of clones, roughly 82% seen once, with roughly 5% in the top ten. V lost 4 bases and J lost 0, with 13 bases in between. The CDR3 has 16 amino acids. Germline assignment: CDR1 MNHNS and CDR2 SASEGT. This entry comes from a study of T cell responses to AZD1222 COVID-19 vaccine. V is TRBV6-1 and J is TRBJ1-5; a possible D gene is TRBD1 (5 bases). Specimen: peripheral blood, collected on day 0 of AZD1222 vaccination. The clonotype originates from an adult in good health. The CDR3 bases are TGTGCCAGCAGTGGCAAGGGGATCTATAGCAATCAGCCCCAGCATTTT. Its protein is CASSGKGIYSNQPQHF.